What follows is one T cell receptor beta chain and its context. This record comes from a study of T cell changes during pregnancy in multiple sclerosis. V shed 4 bases, J shed 5 bases, and the junction held 10 bases outside the gene matches. Per the germline V gene, CDR1 is SGHRS and CDR2 is YFSETQ. The CDR3 has 15 residues. The protocol was immunoSEQ multiplex PCR, while the TCRdb copy is restricted to in-frame clones and leaves out a portion. The sample holds about 33,000 clones, roughly nine tenths seen once. The chain employs TRBV5-1 and TRBJ2-7; 9 nucleotides line up with TRBD1. This sequence originates from a female donor in good health, enrolled as a control in a pregnancy study. This sample comprised CD4+ T cells from peripheral blood mononuclear cells, obtained in the third trimester of pregnancy. The CDR3 region is CASSPRTGDVNEQYF. The CDR3 nucleotides read TGCGCCAGCAGCCCACGGACAGGGGACGTCAACGAGCAGTACTTC.